This T cell receptor (beta chain) was found in a study of T cell responses to AZD1222 COVID-19 vaccine. Study conclusions and caveats: All repertoire sampling was performed exclusively after the peak T cell response.

The CDR3 consists of 12 residues. The V gene lost 1 base and the J gene lost 5 bases, with 4 bases spanning the gap. Germline CDR1 LGHNA, CDR2 YNFKEQ. A note on this clone: Its cognate antigen is unknown.

The method was immunoSEQ multiplex PCR; TCRdb's version includes in-frame clones alone and lacks a portion of them. The sample holds around 100,000 clones; 75% to 90% are singletons and the top ten take approximately 7%. The receptor was isolated from an adult in good health. J is TRBJ2-3 and V is TRBV4-2, with D unclear. The sequencing here drew on peripheral blood, taken on day 0 of AZD1222 vaccination. As DNA, the CDR3 is TGTGCCAGCAGCCAAGGTTTAGATACGCAGTATTTT. Its protein product is CASSQGLDTQYF.